Shown below are 24 T cell receptor beta chains from a single sample sequenced in a study of CD8 T cells in Susac syndrome. With random hexamers, roughly 0.45 to 1 ug RNA was reverse transcribed. TCRdb reanalysed the immunoSEQ multiplex PCR reads using MiXCR and keeps one entry per CDR3 protein. The sample carries approximately 190,000 distinct CDR3 sequences, roughly 92% recorded once. Material for sequencing was CD4+ T cells from PBMCs. The source is a human donor in good health.

V and J are TRBV28 and TRBJ1-6; possible D gene TRBD1, 6 bases. The CDR3 runs to 15 residues. The germline gives CDR1 MDHEN, CDR2 SYDVKM. The ends were cut back, 5 bases at V and 8 bases at J, with 16 bases in the middle. CDR3 residues: CASSPIDRSYSPLHF. The CDR3 DNA follows: TGTGCCAGCAGTCCGATAGACAGGAGCTATTCACCCCTCCACTTT.

The V and J genes are TRBV6-2 or TRBV6-3 and TRBJ2-2; unclear D gene. V was shortened by 6 bases and J by 0 bases, with 5 bases between the two germline ends. Per germline, CDR1 MNHEY and CDR2 SVGEGT. The CDR3 spans 13 residues. The CDR3 region is CASRGTNTGELFF. The CDR3 DNA reads as TGTGCCAGCAGGGGGACGAACACCGGGGAGCTGTTTTTT.

A single count supports this clonotype. The rearrangement uses TRBV4-3 and TRBJ1-5; TRBD1 matches 9 bases. Per the germline V gene, CDR1 is LGHNA and CDR2 is YSLEER. This CDR3 is 18 amino acids long. Trimming took 3 bases from V and 0 from J; bases not matched to a gene: 9. Here the CDR3 reads CASSQWDRVEYSNQPQHF. The DNA for the CDR3 is TGCGCCAGCAGCCAGTGGGACAGGGTCGAGTATAGCAATCAGCCCCAGCATTTT.

The gene calls are TRBV28 and TRBJ2-1; D is uncertain. Trimming removed 5 bases from V and 12 bases from J, with 11 bases in between. The CDR3 length is 11 residues. The germline gives CDR1 MDHEN, CDR2 SYDVKM. Here the CDR3 reads CASSRDWRQFF. The CDR3 DNA reads as TGTGCCAGCAGTCGCGACTGGCGGCAGTTCTTC.

CDR3 sequence (DNA): TGCAGTGCTAGCGCATCCACAGGGAGGGGTAGCAATCAGCCCCAGCATTTT. Its protein product is CSASASTGRGSNQPQHF. The V gene is TRBV20-1, the J gene TRBJ1-5, with D tentatively TRBD1 (6 bases). Germline assignment: CDR1 DFQATT and CDR2 SNEGSKA (reference sequence). Trimming shortened V by 3 bases and J by 0 bases, and 18 bases separated the two germline ends. The CDR3 is 17 amino acids.

The chain joins TRBV4-1 to TRBJ1-1, with 9 bases identical to TRBD1. The ends lost 1 base at V and 6 bases at J; junction bases unmatched: 3. The germline gives CDR1 MGHRA, CDR2 YSYEKL. This CDR3 comprises 14 residues. This CDR3 is CASSQGDRAPEAFF. The CDR3 DNA is TGCGCCAGCAGCCAAGGGGACAGGGCACCTGAAGCTTTCTTT.

V and J are TRBV10-3 and TRBJ2-3; D not certain. Germline values: CDR1 ENHRY, CDR2 SYGVKD. The V and J ends lost 4 bases and 6 bases respectively, with 8 bases between them. This CDR3 is built from 12 residues. The CDR3 protein is CAISGYQDTQYF. CDR3 coding DNA: TGTGCCATCAGTGGTTACCAGGATACGCAGTATTTT.

This chain links TRBV19 with TRBJ2-5; 12 bases are shared with TRBD2. Trimming removed 6 bases from V and 7 bases from J; junction bases left unmatched: 12. This CDR3 has 16 residues. Germline V CDR1 and CDR2: LNHDA, SQIVND (reference sequence). The CDR3: CASRGPTSGGEGTQYF. CDR3 nucleotide sequence: TGTGCCAGTAGAGGTCCGACTAGCGGGGGCGAAGGGACCCAGTACTTC.

This clonotype was counted between two and nine times. V is TRBV7-2 and J is TRBJ2-5; TRBD1 matches 8 bases. V shed 3 bases and J 4 bases; nucleotides not matched to a gene: 4. The CDR3 contains 14 residues. From germline, CDR1 is SGHTA and CDR2 FQGNSA. Here the CDR3 DNA reads TGTGCCAGCAGCTTTTCAGGGGGCCTAGAGACCCAGTACTTC. Translated: CASSFSGGLETQYF.

This clonotype was seen only a few times. The chain links TRBV5-1 to TRBJ2-3; 14 nucleotides line up with TRBD2. Per germline, CDR1 SGHRS and CDR2 YFSETQ. This CDR3 is built from 16 residues. The trim removed 4 bases at V and 5 bases at J, leaving 6 bases unmatched. The CDR3 protein is CASSMGLAGVKDTQYF. The CDR3 DNA follows: TGCGCCAGCAGCATGGGACTAGCGGGGGTGAAAGATACGCAGTATTTT.

This chain joins TRBV7-9 and TRBJ2-1, with D possibly TRBD2 on 5 matching bases. Trimming stripped 11 bases from V and 0 bases from J, with 14 bases between. Germline CDR1 SEHNR, CDR2 FQNEAQ (reference sequence). The CDR3 extends over 14 amino acids. CDR3 DNA sequence: TGTGCCTGGGAGAGGGCGAGCTCCTACAATGAGCAGTTCTTC. This gives the protein CAWERASSYNEQFF.

This clonotype showed up just a few times. The gene calls are TRBV3-1 and TRBJ2-1; D remains unclear. This CDR3 is 11 amino acids long. Germline V gives CDR1 LGHDT, CDR2 YNNKEL (reference sequence). V was pared by 0 bases and J by 9 bases, with 3 bases between. The CDR3 spells CASSQDSEQFF. Written as DNA, the CDR3 is TGTGCCAGCAGCCAAGATAGTGAGCAGTTCTTC.

This chain connects TRBV2 to TRBJ1-5; D call uncertain. This CDR3 is 12 amino acids long. From germline, CDR1 is SNHLY and CDR2 FYNNEI. V gave up 4 bases and J gave up 11 bases, with 12 bases separating them. In nucleotides, the CDR3 is TGTGCCAGCAGTGTCCCGACCGGGGCCCAGCATTTT. It yields the protein CASSVPTGAQHF.

The chain joins TRBV19 to TRBJ1-5; no clear D gene. CDR3 length: 12 residues. Germline lookup yields CDR1 LNHDA and CDR2 SQIVND (reference sequence). V was cut by 9 bases and J by 4 bases, with 10 bases left in between. In nucleotides, the CDR3 is TGTGCCAGCAACCCCAGGAATCAGCCCCAGCATTTT. Encoded protein: CASNPRNQPQHF.

The genes are TRBV9 and TRBJ2-3; 9 bases agree with TRBD2. Per germline, CDR1 SGDLS and CDR2 YYNGEE. There are 15 residues in the CDR3. The V segment lost 0 bases and the J segment 3 bases; nucleotides outside the gene matches: 2. CDR3 sequence: CASSVVSGGTDTQYF. The CDR3 nucleotides read TGTGCCAGCAGCGTAGTTAGCGGGGGAACAGATACGCAGTATTTT. The whole variable domain, remainder taken from reference TRBV9 and TRBJ2-3, is DSGVTQTPKHLITATGQRVTLRCSPRSGDLSVYWYQQSLDQGLQFLIQYYNGEERAKGNILERFSAQQFPDLHSELNLSSLELGDSALYFCASSVVSGGTDTQYFGPGTRLTVL.

V gene TRBV5-6 combines with J gene TRBJ1-2; D is unresolved. V was pared by 0 bases and J by 3 bases, with 6 bases between. This CDR3 is built from 13 residues. Germline V CDR1 and CDR2: SGHDT, YYEEEE. This chain's CDR3 is CASSLDGDYGYTF. The CDR3 DNA is TGTGCCAGCAGCTTGGACGGAGACTATGGCTACACCTTC.

The chain is built from TRBV27 and TRBJ2-3, with TRBD2 as a possible D gene (6 bases). The CDR3 totals 15 residues. CDR1 MNHEY and CDR2 SMNVEV come from the germline V gene (reference sequence). The V gene lost 2 bases and the J gene lost 2 bases, with 11 bases spanning the gap. The CDR3 DNA is TGTGCCAGCAGTTTAGGACGGGGGAACACAGATACGCAGTATTTT. Translated: CASSLGRGNTDTQYF.

The rearrangement links TRBV10-3 to TRBJ2-4, with TRBD2 as a possible D gene (7 bases). Germline assignment: CDR1 ENHRY and CDR2 SYGVKD. The ends were cut back, 11 bases at V and 4 bases at J, with 12 bases in the middle. This CDR3 contains 12 residues. CDR3 protein: CAPEGGKNIQYF. The CDR3 DNA reads as TGTGCCCCCGAGGGGGGGAAAAACATTCAGTACTTC.

This sequence joins TRBV12-3 or TRBV12-4 and TRBJ2-2, with 8 bases aligning to TRBD1. V lost 3 bases and J lost 4; bases outside the gene matches: 7. The CDR3 is made up of 16 amino acids. In DNA form, the CDR3 reads TGTGCCAGCAGTTTCCGGACAGGGCTTGGCACCGGGGAGCTGTTTTTT. It translates to CASSFRTGLGTGELFF.

The chain is built from TRBV20-1 and TRBJ2-1; 11 bases agree with TRBD2. V trimming: 1 base; J trimming: 4 bases; junction bases outside the gene matches: 9. The CDR3 extends over 17 amino acids. Looked up from germline, CDR1 is DFQATT and CDR2 is SNEGSKA (reference sequence). In DNA, the CDR3 is TGCAGTGCTAGAGTGAGGTCTAGCGGGGGGCTGTACAATGAGCAGTTCTTC. Encoded protein: CSARVRSSGGLYNEQFF.

The chain uses TRBV2 and TRBJ2-5, with D maybe TRBD1 (5 bases). Germline-derived CDR1 and CDR2 are SNHLY and FYNNEI. The CDR3 length is 15 residues. The V gene lost 3 bases and the J gene lost 0 bases, with 11 bases spanning the gap. The CDR3 spells CASSDGRAYQETQYF. DNA of the CDR3: TGTGCCAGCAGTGATGGCAGGGCATACCAAGAGACCCAGTACTTC.

This clonotype was found a few times. The V call is TRBV11-2, the J call TRBJ1-2; D remains ambiguous. Germline V gives CDR1 SGHAT, CDR2 FQNNGV. This CDR3 comprises 13 residues. V lost 5 bases and J 6 bases, leaving 13 bases between the germline ends. CDR3 amino acids: CASSPRGRDGYTF. CDR3 bases: TGTGCCAGCAGCCCCAGAGGACGGGATGGCTACACCTTC.

This chain links TRBV4-3 with TRBJ2-5, with TRBD1 matching 9 bases. Germline loops: CDR1 LGHNA, CDR2 YSLEER. Trimming took 0 bases from V and 5 from J; bases not matched to a gene: 13. The CDR3 is made up of 18 amino acids. CDR3 coding DNA: TGCGCCAGCAGCCAAGATTTCGGCCTTACAGGGGGCAGTGAGACCCAGTACTTC. It is translated as CASSQDFGLTGGSETQYF.

The J gene is TRBJ1-5, the V gene TRBV7-2; 9 bases match TRBD1. The CDR3 has 13 amino acids. Per germline, CDR1 SGHTA and CDR2 FQGNSA. V shed 6 bases and J 7 bases; nucleotides not matched to a gene: 4. In DNA form, the CDR3 reads TGTGCCAGCAGTCGACAGGGGGGACAGCCCCAGCATTTT. Its translation: CASSRQGGQPQHF.